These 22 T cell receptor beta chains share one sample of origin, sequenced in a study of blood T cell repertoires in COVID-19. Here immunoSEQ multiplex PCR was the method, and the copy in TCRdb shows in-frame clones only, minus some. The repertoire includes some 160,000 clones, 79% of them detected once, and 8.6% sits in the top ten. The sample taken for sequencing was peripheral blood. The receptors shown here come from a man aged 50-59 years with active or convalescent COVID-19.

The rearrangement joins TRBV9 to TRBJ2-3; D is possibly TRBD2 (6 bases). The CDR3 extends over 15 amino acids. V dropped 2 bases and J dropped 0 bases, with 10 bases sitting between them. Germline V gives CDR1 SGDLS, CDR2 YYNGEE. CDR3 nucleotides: TGTGCCAGCAGCGTCCTTGGAGGGAGCACAGATACGCAGTATTTT. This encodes CASSVLGGSTDTQYF.

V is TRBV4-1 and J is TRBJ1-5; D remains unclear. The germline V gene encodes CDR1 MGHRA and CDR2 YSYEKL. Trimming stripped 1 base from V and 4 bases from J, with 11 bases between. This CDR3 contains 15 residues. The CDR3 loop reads CASSQATAGNQPQHF. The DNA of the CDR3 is TGCGCCAGCAGCCAAGCAACAGCCGGAAATCAGCCCCAGCATTTT.

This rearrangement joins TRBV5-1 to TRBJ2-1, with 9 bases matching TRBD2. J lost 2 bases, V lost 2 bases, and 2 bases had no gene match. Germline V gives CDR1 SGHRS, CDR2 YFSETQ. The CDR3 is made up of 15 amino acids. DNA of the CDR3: TGCGCCAGCAGCTTTTTAGCGGGAGCCTACAATGAGCAGTTCTTC. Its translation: CASSFLAGAYNEQFF.

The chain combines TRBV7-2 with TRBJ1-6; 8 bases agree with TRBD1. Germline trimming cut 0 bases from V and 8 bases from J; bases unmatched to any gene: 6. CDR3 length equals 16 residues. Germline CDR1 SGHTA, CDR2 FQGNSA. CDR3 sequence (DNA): TGTGCCAGCAGCTTAGCCGGACAGGGATGGGATTCACCCCTCCACTTT. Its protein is CASSLAGQGWDSPLHF.

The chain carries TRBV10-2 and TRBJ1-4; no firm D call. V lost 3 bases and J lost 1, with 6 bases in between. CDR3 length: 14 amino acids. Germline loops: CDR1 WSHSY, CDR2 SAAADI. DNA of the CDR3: TGCGCCAGCAGTGATGGGCGAACTAATGAAAAACTGTTTTTT. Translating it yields CASSDGRTNEKLFF.

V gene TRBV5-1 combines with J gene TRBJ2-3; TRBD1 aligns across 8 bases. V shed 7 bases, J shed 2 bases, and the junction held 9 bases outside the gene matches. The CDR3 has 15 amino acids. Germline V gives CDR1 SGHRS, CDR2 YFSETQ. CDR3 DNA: TGCGCCAGCGGGGGGATACAGGGGGTCACAGATACGCAGTATTTT. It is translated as CASGGIQGVTDTQYF.

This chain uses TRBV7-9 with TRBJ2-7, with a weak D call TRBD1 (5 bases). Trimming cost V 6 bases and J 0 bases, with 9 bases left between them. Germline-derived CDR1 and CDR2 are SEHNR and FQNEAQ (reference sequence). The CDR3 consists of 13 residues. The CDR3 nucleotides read TGTGCCAGCAGGGAAGGGGCCTCCTACGAGCAGTACTTC. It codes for CASREGASYEQYF.

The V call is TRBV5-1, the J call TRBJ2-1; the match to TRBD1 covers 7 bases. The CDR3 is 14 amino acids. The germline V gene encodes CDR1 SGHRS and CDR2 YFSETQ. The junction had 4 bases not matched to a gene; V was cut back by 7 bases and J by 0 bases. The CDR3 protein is CASPGQYSYNEQFF. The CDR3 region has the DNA TGCGCCAGCCCGGGACAGTACTCCTACAATGAGCAGTTCTTC.

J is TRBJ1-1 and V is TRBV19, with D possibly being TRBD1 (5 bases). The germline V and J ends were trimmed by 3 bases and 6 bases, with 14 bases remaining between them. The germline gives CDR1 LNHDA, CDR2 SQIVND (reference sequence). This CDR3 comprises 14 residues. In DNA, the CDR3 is TGTGCCAGTAGTATTATTCAGGGCTGGGCTGAAGCTTTCTTT. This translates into CASSIIQGWAEAFF.

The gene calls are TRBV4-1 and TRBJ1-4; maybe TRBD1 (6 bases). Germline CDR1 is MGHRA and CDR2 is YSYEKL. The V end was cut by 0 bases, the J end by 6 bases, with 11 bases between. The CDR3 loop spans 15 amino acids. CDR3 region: CASSQDWDTDEKLFF. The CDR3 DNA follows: TGCGCCAGCAGCCAAGACTGGGACACCGATGAAAAACTGTTTTTT.

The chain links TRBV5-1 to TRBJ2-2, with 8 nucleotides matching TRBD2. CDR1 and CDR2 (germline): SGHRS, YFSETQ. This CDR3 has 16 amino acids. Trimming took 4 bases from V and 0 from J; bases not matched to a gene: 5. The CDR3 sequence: CASSVLAGTNTGELFF. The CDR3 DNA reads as TGCGCCAGCAGCGTATTAGCGGGAACGAACACCGGGGAGCTGTTTTTT. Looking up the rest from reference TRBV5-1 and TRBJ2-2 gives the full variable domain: KAGVTQTPRYLIKTRGQQVTLSCSPISGHRSVSWYQQTPGQGLQFLFEYFSETQRNKGNFPGRFSGRQFSNSRSEMNVSTLELGDSALYLCASSVLAGTNTGELFFGEGSRLTVL.

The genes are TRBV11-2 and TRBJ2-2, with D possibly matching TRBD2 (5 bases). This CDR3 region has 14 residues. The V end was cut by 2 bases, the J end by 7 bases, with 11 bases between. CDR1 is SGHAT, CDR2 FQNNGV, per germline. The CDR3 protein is CASSLIRGNGELFF. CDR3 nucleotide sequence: TGTGCCAGCAGCTTAATTCGGGGAAACGGGGAGCTGTTTTTT. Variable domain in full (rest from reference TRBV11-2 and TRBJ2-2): EAGVAQSPRYKIIEKRQSVAFWCNPISGHATLYWYQQILGQGPKLLIQFQNNGVVDDSQLPKDRFSAERLKGVDSTLKIQPAKLEDSAVYLCASSLIRGNGELFFGEGSRLTVL.

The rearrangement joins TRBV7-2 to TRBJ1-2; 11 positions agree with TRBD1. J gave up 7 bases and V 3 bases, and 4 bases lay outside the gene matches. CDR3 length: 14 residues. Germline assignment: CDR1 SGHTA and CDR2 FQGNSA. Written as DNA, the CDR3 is TGTGCCAGCAGCTTTGGGACAGGGGGAGGTGGCTACACCTTC. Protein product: CASSFGTGGGGYTF.

The CDR3 DNA reads TGTGCCAGCAGTTGGGGGCAGCCCTATGGCTACACCTTC. Translated, it gives CASSWGQPYGYTF. The chain recombines TRBV28 with TRBJ1-2, with a tentative D call TRBD1 (6 bases). V was cut by 4 bases and J by 4 bases, with 10 bases left in between. Germline V gene lookup returns CDR1 MDHEN and CDR2 SYDVKM. The CDR3 length is 13 residues.

Here the CDR3 DNA reads TGTGCCAGCAGAAGCTTAAAGGGGCGCACTGAAGCTTTCTTT. As protein: CASRSLKGRTEAFF. This chain uses TRBV2 with TRBJ1-1; D is possibly TRBD1 (5 bases). Trimming stripped 6 bases from V and 4 bases from J, with 15 bases between. CDR1 is SNHLY and CDR2 is FYNNEI in the germline V gene. This CDR3 spans 14 amino acids.

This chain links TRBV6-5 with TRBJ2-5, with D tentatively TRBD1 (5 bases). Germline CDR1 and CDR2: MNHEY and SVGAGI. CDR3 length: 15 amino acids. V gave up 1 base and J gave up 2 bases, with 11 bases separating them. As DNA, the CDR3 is TGTGCCAGCAGTTACTACGGAGACAGTCAAGAGACCCAGTACTTC. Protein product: CASSYYGDSQETQYF.

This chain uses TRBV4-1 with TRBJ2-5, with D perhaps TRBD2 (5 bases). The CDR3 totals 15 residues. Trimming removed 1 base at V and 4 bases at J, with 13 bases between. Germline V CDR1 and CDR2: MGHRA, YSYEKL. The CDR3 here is CASSQVGGLGETQYF. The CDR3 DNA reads TGCGCCAGCAGCCAAGTAGGAGGACTCGGAGAGACCCAGTACTTC.

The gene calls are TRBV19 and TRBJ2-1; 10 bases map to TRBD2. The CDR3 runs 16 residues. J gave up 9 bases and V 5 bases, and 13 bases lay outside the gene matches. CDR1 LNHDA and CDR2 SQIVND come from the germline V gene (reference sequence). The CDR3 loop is CASSSGLAAFGGEQFF. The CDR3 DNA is TGTGCCAGTAGTTCCGGACTAGCGGCCTTTGGGGGTGAGCAGTTCTTC.

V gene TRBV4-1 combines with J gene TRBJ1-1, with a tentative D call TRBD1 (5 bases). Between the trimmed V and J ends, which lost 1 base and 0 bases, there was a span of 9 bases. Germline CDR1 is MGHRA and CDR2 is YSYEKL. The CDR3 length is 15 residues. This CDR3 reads CASSQGGRLNTEAFF. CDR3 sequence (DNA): TGCGCCAGCAGCCAAGGGGGCAGATTGAACACTGAAGCTTTCTTT.

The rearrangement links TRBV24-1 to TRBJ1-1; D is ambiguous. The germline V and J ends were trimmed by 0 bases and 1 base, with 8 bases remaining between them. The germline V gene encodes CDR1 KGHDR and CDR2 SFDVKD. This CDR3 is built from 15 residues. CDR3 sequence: CATSDLSGRNTEAFF. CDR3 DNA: TGTGCCACCAGTGATTTGTCGGGAAGGAACACTGAAGCTTTCTTT.

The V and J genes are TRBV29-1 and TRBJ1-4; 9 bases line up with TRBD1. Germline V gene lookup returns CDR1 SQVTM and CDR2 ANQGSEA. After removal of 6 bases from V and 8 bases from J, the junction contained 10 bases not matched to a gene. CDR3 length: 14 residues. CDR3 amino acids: CSVQDDRGREKLFF. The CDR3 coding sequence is TGCAGCGTGCAAGACGACAGGGGGAGGGAAAAACTGTTTTTT.

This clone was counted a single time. The CDR3 DNA follows: TGTGCCAGCAGCGCAGGGTTCGCGAACACTGAAGCTTTCTTT. It codes for CASSAGFANTEAFF. V gene TRBV7-8 combines with J gene TRBJ1-1; a weak D match, TRBD1 (5 bases). The germline V gene has CDR1 SGHVS and CDR2 FQNEAQ. The CDR3 runs 14 residues. V was clipped by 5 bases and J by 1 base, with 11 bases between them.